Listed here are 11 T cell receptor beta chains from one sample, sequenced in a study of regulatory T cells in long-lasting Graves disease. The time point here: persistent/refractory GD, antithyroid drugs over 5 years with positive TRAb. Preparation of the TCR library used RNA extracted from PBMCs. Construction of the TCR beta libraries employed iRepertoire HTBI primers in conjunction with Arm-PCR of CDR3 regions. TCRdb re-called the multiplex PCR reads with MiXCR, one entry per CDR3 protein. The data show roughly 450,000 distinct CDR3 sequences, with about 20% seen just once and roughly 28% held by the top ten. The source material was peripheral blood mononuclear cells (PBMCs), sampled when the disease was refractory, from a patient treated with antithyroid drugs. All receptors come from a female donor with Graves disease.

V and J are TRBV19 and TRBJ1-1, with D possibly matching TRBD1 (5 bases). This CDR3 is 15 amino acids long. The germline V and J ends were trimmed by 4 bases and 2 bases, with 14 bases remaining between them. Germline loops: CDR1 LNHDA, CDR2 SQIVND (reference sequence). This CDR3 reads CASSSFDSTNTEAFF. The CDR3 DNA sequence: TGTGCCAGTAGTAGCTTCGACAGTACTAACACTGAAGCTTTCTTT.

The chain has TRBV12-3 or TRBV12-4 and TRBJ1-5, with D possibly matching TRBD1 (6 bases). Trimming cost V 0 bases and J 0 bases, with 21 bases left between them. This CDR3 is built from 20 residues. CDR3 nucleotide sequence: TGTGCCAGCAGTTTAGCCTTAGGGACACGGACTACCGATAGCAATCAGCCCCAGCATTTT. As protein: CASSLALGTRTTDSNQPQHF.

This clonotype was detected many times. CDR3 residues: CASTTPASGAFF. Here the CDR3 DNA reads TGTGCCAGCACCACCCCGGCCTCCGGAGCTTTCTTT. The chain couples TRBV2 to TRBJ1-1; unclear D gene. This CDR3 has 12 residues. The germline V gene has CDR1 SNHLY and CDR2 FYNNEI. Trimming shortened V by 7 bases and J by 10 bases, and 16 bases separated the two germline ends.

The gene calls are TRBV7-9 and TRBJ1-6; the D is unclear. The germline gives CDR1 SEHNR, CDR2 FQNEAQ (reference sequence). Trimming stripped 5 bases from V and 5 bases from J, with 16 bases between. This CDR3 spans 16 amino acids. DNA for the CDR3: TGTGCCAGCAGCCCCTACGCGGGAGGAAATAATTCACCCCTCCACTTT. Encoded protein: CASSPYAGGNNSPLHF. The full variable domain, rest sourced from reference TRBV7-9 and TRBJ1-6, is DTGVSQNPRHKITKRGQNVTFRCDPISEHNRLYWYRQTLGQGPEFLTYFQNEAQLEKSRLLSDRFSAERPKGSFSTLEIQRTEQGDSAMYLCASSPYAGGNNSPLHFGNGTRLTVT.

The CDR3 nucleotides are TGTGCCAGCAGCTCCTCACAGGGGGCTCAATACGAGCAGTACTTC. This encodes CASSSSQGAQYEQYF. The chain carries TRBV7-2 and TRBJ2-7; TRBD1 matches 9 bases. This CDR3 region has 15 residues. V trimming: 4 bases; J trimming: 4 bases; junction bases outside the gene matches: 8. Germline CDR1 SGHTA, CDR2 FQGNSA. Complete variable domain (other parts from reference TRBV7-2 and TRBJ2-7): GAGVSQSPSNKVTEKGKDVELRCDPISGHTALYWYRQSLGQGLEFLIYFQGNSAPDKSGLPSDRFSAERTGGSVSTLTIQRTQQEDSAVYLCASSSSQGAQYEQYFGPGTRLTVT.

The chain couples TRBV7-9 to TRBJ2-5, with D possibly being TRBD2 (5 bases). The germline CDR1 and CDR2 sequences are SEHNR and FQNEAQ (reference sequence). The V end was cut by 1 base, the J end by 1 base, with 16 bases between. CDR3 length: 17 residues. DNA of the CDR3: TGTGCCAGCAGCTTAGGGTGGATAGAGGGAGCCCAAGAGACCCAGTACTTC. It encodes CASSLGWIEGAQETQYF.

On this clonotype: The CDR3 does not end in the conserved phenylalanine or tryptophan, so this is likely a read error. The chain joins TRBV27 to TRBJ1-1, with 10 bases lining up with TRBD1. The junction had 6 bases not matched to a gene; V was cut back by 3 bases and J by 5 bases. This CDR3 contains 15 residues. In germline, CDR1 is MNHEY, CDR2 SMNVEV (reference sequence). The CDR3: CASSFRTGGFTEAFS. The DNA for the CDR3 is TGTGCCAGCAGTTTCCGGACAGGGGGTTTTACTGAAGCTTTCTCT.

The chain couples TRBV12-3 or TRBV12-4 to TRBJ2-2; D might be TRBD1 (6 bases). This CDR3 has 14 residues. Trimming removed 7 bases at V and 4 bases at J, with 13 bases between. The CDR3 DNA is TGTGCCAGCACTTTCAGGGGTGGCACCGGGGAGCTGTTTTTT. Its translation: CASTFRGGTGELFF.

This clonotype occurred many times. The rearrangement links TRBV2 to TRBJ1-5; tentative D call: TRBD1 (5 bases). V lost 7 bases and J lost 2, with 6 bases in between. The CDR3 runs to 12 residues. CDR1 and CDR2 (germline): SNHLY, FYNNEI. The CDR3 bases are TGTGCCAGCACACAGGGCAATCAGCCCCAGCATTTT. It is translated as CASTQGNQPQHF.

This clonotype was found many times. DNA of the CDR3: TGTGCCAGCAGTTTATTCGCAGGGTACACCGGGGAGCTGTTTTTT. Encoded protein: CASSLFAGYTGELFF. The V call is TRBV28, the J call TRBJ2-2, with D possibly TRBD1 on 5 matching bases. The V end lost 1 base, the J end lost 3 bases, and 9 bases lay between the germline ends. The V gene's germline CDR1 is MDHEN and CDR2 SYDVKM. The CDR3 runs 15 residues.

This CDR3 reads CASSYSARGGKYYGYTF. The CDR3 bases are TGTGCCAGCAGTTACTCCGCGAGAGGGGGCAAATATTATGGCTACACCTTC. The rearrangement links TRBV6-9 to TRBJ1-2, with 7 bases matching TRBD1. Germline-derived CDR1 and CDR2 are MNHGY and SVAAGI. CDR3 length: 17 amino acids. J was trimmed by 5 bases and V by 3 bases; bases with no gene match: 15.